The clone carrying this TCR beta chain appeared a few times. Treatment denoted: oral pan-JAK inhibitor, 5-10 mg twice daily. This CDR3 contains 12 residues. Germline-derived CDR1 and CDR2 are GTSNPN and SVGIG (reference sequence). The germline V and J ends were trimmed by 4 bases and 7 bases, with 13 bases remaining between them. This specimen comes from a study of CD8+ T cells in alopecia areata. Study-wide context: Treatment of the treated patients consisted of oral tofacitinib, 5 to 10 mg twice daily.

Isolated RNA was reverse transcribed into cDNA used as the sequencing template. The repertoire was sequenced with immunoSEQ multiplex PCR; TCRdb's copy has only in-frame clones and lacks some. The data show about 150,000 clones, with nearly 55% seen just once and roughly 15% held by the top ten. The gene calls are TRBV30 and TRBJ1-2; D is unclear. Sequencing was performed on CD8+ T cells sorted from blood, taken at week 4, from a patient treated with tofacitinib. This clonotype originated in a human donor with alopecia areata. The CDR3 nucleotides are TGTGCCTGGAACTCCTGGACTATTGGCTACACCTTC. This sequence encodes CAWNSWTIGYTF. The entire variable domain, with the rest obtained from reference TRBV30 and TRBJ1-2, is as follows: SQTIHQWPATLVQPVGSPLSLECTVEGTSNPNLYWYRQAAGRGLQLLFYSVGIGQISSEVPQNLSASRPQDRQFILSSKKLLLSDSGFYLCAWNSWTIGYTFGSGTRLTVV.